This T cell receptor beta chain was sequenced during a study of radiation and T cells in renal cell carcinoma. This CDR3 region has 14 residues. Germline CDR1 and CDR2: SGHRS and YFSETQ. V was clipped by 0 bases and J by 0 bases, with 7 bases between them. Only in-frame clones appear in the TCRdb table, and some are missing; sequencing was by immunoSEQ multiplex PCR. The table includes 20,000 to 25,000 clones, roughly 80% detected once. Stated time point: baseline pretreatment blood. Treatment here: 15 Gy SBRT to primary tumor, nephrectomy 4 weeks later. The sample in question was blood, obtained from a patient whose treatment included radiotherapy and nephrectomy. V is TRBV5-1 and J is TRBJ2-7, with D uncertain. The source is a man aged 55 to 69 with renal cell carcinoma. CDR3 DNA sequence: TGCGCCAGCAGCTTGGAGCTCTTCTCCTACGAGCAGTACTTC. Protein: CASSLELFSYEQYF. Drawing the rest from reference TRBV5-1 and TRBJ2-7, the complete variable domain is KAGVTQTPRYLIKTRGQQVTLSCSPISGHRSVSWYQQTPGQGLQFLFEYFSETQRNKGNFPGRFSGRQFSNSRSEMNVSTLELGDSALYLCASSLELFSYEQYFGPGTRLTVT.